This TCR beta chain was retrieved from a study of CD8 T cells in ankylosing spondylitis. Study-level findings and limits: Seven to nine highly homologous variants made up a TCR beta motif, and this motif appeared characteristic of ankylosing spondylitis blood. Clones linked to disease were reported to show significant enrichment in matched ankylosing spondylitis synovial fluid. As for the disease-linked clones, they showed a CD8+ phenotype and occurred at relatively low frequencies in peripheral blood. Some of these motif variants have turned up before, in reports on reactive arthritis synovial fluid and blood.

TCR beta libraries were made by quantitative 5'-RACE with molecular barcodes. TCRdb itself ran the 5' RACE reads through MiXCR, one entry per CDR3 protein. The data show more than 250,000 distinct CDR3 sequences, with 7.5% to 9% seen just once and roughly 15% held by the top ten. This CDR3 is 16 amino acids long. With 6 bases removed from V and 8 bases from J, the gap between germline ends came to 23 bases. Germline CDR1 is DFQATT and CDR2 is SNEGSKA (reference sequence). There are a few counts of this clonotype. Its antigen is still unknown. Material for sequencing was blood, either unsorted or a sorted T cell fraction (not recorded which). The chain couples TRBV20-1 to TRBJ1-6, with a weak D call TRBD1 (6 bases). The clonotype originates from a male donor with ankylosing spondylitis. The CDR3 coding sequence is TGCAGTGCCATTCGACGGGGGCGCGGTTTTTATTCACCCCTCCACTTT. This gives the protein CSAIRRGRGFYSPLHF.